This TCR beta chain was recorded in a study of T cells in localized non-small cell lung cancer. General observations from the study: Paired adjacent lung recovered a median around 62 of the top 100 tumor clones.

Using immunoSEQ multiplex PCR, the repertoire was profiled, and TCRdb retains in-frame clones only, with some absent. The table shows about 23,000 clones, with around nine tenths occurring only once. The CDR3 contains 13 residues. Germline CDR1 SGHNT, CDR2 YYREEE (reference sequence). Trimming took off 2 bases at V and 4 bases at J, with 9 bases between the two ends. This clone was detected only a few times. Its antigen is as yet unknown. The rearrangement links TRBV5-4 to TRBJ1-2; D might be TRBD1 (5 bases). The TCR sequence derives from a male donor aged 60 or over with stage I lung adenocarcinoma. Sequencing was performed on peripheral blood, taken before any cancer treatment. The CDR3: CASSFTQGYGYTF. The CDR3 region has the DNA TGTGCCAGCAGCTTCACTCAGGGCTATGGCTACACCTTC.